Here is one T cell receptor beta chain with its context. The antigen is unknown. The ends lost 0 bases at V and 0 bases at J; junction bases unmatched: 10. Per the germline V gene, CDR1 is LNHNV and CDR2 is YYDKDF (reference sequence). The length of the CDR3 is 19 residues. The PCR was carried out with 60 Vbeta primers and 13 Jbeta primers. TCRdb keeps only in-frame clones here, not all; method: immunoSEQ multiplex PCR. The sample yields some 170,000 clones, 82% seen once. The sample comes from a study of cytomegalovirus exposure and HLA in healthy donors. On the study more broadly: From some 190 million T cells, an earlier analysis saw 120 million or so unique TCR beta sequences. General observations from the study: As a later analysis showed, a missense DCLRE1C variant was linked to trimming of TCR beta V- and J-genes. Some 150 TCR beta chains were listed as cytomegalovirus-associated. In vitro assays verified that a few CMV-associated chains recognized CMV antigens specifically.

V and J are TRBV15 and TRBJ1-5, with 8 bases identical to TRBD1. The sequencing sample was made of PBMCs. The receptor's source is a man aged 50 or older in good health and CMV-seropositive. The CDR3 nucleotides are TGTGCCACCAGCAGAGATGGAATGGGACAGGCAGATAGCAATCAGCCCCAGCATTTT. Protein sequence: CATSRDGMGQADSNQPQHF.